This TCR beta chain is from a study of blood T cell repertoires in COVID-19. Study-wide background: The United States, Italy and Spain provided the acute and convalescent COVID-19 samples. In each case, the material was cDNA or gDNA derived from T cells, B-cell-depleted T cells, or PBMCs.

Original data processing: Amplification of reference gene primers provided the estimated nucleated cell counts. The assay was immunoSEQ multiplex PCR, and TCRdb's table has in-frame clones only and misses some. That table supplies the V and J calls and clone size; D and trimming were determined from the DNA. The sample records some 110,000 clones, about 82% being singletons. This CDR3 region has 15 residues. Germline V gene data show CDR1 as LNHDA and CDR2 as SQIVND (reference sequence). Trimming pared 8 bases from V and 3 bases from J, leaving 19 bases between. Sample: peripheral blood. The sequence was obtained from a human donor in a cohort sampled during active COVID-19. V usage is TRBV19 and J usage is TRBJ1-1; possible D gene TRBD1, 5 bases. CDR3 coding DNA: TGTGCCAGTGCCGCGGGGGGGGAGACCCACACTGAAGCTTTCTTT. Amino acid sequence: CASAAGGETHTEAFF.